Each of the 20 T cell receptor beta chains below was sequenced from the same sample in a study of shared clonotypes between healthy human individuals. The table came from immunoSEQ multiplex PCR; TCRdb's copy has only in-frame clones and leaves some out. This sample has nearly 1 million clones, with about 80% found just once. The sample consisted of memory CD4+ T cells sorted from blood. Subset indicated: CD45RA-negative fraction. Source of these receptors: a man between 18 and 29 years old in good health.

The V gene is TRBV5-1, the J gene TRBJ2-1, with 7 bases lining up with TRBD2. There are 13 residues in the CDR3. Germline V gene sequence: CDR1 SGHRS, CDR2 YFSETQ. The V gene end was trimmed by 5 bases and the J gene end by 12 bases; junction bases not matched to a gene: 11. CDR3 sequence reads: CASSSPTWGGQFF. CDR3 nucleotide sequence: TGCGCCAGCAGTTCCCCTACCTGGGGGGGGCAGTTCTTC.

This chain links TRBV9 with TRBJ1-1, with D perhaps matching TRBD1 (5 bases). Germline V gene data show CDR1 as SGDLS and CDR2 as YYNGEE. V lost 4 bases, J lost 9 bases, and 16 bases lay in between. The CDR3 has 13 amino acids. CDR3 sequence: CASSPSSEGKAFF. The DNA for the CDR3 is TGTGCCAGCAGCCCCTCATCCGAGGGGAAAGCTTTCTTT.

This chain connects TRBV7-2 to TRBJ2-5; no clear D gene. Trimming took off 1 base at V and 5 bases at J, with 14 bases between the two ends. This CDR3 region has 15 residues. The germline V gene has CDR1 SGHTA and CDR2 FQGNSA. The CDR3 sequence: CASSLVPVFGETQYF. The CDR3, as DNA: TGTGCCAGCAGCTTAGTGCCCGTCTTCGGGGAGACCCAGTACTTC.

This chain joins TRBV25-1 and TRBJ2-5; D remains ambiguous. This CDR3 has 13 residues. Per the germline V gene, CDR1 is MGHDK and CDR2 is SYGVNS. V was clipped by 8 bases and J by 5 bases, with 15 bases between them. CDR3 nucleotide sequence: TGTGCCAGCTCTAGGCCCCACGGGGAGACCCAGTACTTC. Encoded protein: CASSRPHGETQYF.

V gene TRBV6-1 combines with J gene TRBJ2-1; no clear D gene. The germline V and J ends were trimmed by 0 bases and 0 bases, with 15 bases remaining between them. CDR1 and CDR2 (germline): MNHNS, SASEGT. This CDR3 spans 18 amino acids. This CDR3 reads CASSEALTPSLSYNEQFF. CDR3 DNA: TGTGCCAGCAGTGAAGCCCTGACTCCCAGCCTCTCCTACAATGAGCAGTTCTTC.

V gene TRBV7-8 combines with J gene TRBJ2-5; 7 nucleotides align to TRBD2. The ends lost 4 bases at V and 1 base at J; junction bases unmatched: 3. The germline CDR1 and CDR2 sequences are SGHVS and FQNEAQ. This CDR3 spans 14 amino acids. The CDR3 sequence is CASSYPGGQETQYF. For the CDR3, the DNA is TGTGCCAGCAGCTACCCGGGGGGCCAAGAGACCCAGTACTTC. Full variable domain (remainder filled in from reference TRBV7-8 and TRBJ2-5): GAGVSQSPRYKVAKRGQDVALRCDPISGHVSLFWYQQALGQGPEFLTYFQNEAQLDKSGLPSDRFFAERPEGSVSTLKIQRTQQEDSAVYLCASSYPGGQETQYFGPGTRLLVL.

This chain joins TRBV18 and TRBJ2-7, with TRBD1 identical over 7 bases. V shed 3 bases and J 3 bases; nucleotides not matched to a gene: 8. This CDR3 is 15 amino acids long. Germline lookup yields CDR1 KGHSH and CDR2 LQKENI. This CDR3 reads CASSPLTGSLYEQYF. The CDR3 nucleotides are TGTGCCAGCTCACCCTTGACAGGGTCCCTCTACGAGCAGTACTTC.

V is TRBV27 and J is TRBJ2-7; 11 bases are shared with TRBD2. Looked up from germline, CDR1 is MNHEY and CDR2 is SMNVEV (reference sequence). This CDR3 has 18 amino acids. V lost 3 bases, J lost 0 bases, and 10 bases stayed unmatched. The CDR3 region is CASSLSSGRARLSYEQYF. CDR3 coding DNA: TGTGCCAGCAGTTTGAGTAGCGGGAGGGCCCGACTCTCCTACGAGCAGTACTTC.

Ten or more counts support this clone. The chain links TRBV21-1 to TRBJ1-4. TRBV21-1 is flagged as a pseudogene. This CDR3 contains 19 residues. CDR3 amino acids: CASSSLGLSPLPTNEKLFF. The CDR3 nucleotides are TGTGCCAGCAGCAGCCTGGGATTAAGCCCTTTACCAACTAATGAAAAACTGTTTTTT.

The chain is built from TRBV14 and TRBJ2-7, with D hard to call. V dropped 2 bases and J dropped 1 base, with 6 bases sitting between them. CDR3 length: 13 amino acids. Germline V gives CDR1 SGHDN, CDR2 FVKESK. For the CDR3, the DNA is TGTGCCAGCAGCCAACTCGGGTCCTACGAGCAGTACTTC. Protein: CASSQLGSYEQYF. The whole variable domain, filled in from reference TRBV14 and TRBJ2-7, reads EAGVTQFPSHSVIEKGQTVTLRCDPISGHDNLYWYRRVMGKEIKFLLHFVKESKQDESGMPNNRFLAERTGGTYSTLKVQPAELEDSGVYFCASSQLGSYEQYFGPGTRLTVT.

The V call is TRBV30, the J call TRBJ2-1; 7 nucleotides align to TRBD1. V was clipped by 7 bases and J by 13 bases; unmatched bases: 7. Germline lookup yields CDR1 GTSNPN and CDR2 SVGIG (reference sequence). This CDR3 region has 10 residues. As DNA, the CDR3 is TGTGCCTCCGGCCGACAGGGTCAGTTCTTC. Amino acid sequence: CASGRQGQFF.

The CDR3 loop is CATRRSTDTQYF. Written as DNA, the CDR3 is TGTGCCACCCGCAGAAGCACAGATACGCAGTATTTT. The V call is TRBV6-5, the J call TRBJ2-3; D unresolved. Germline lookup yields CDR1 MNHEY and CDR2 SVGAGI. The CDR3 spans 12 residues. V gave up 10 bases and J gave up 0 bases, with 8 bases separating them.

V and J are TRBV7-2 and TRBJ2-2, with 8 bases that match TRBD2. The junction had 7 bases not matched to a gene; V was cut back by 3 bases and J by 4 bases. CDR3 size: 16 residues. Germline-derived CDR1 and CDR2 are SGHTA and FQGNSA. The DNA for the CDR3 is TGTGCCAGCAGCTTTTCTCGGACTAGCAGCACCGGGGAGCTGTTTTTT. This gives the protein CASSFSRTSSTGELFF. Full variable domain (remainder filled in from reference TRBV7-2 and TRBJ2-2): GAGVSQSPSNKVTEKGKDVELRCDPISGHTALYWYRQSLGQGLEFLIYFQGNSAPDKSGLPSDRFSAERTGGSVSTLTIQRTQQEDSAVYLCASSFSRTSSTGELFFGEGSRLTVL.

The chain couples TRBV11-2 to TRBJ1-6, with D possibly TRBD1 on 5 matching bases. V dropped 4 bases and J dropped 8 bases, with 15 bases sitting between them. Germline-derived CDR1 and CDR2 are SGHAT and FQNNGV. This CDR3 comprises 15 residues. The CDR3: CASSSRAGIDSPLHF. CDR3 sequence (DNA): TGTGCCAGCAGCTCAAGGGCAGGGATCGATTCACCCCTCCACTTT.

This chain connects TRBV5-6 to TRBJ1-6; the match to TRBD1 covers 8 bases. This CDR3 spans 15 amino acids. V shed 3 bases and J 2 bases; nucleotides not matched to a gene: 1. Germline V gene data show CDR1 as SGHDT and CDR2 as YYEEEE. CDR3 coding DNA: TGTGCCAGCAGCTCGACAGGGGCCTATAATTCACCCCTCCACTTT. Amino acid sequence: CASSSTGAYNSPLHF.

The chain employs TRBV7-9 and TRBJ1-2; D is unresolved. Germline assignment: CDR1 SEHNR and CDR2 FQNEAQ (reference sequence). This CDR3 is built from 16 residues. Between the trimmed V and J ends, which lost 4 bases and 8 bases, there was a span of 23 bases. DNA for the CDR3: TGTGCCAGCAGCTCTACACCCGTGGACCGGATTAAAGGCTACACCTTC. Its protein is CASSSTPVDRIKGYTF.

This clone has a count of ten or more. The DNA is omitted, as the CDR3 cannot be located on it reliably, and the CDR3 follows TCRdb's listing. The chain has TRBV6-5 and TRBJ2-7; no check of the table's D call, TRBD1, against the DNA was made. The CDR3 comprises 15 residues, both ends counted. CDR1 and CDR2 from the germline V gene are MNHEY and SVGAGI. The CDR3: CASSSSTGGNYEQYF.

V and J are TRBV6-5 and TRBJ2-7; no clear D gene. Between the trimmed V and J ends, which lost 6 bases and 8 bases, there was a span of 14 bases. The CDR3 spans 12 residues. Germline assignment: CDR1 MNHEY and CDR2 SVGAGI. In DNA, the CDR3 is TGTGCCAGCAGCTCCGATAGCTCACAGCAGTACTTC. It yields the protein CASSSDSSQQYF.

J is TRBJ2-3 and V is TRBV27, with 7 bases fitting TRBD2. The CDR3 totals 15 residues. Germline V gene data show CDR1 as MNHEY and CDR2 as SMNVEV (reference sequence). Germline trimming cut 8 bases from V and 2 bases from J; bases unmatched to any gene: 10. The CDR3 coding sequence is TGTGCCAGCCTCTCCTTAGCGGGCCTCACAGATACGCAGTATTTT. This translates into CASLSLAGLTDTQYF.

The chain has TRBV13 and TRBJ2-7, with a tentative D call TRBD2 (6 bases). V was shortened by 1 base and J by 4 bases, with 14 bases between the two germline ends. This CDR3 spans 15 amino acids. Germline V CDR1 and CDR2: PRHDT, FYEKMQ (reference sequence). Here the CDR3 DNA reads TGTGCCAGCAGCTTAGCAGGGAGGAGGAATTACGAGCAGTACTTC. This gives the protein CASSLAGRRNYEQYF. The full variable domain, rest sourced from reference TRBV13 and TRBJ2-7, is AAGVIQSPRHLIKEKRETATLKCYPIPRHDTVYWYQQGPGQDPQFLISFYEKMQSDKGSIPDRFSAQQFSDYHSELNMSSLELGDSALYFCASSLAGRRNYEQYFGPGTRLTVT.